The source of this T cell receptor beta chain is a study of blood T cell repertoires in COVID-19. Study in general: Specimens from acute and convalescent COVID-19 originated in the United States, Italy and Spain. T cells, B-cell-depleted T cells, or PBMCs provided the cDNA or gDNA that served as material.

This clone was seen a handful of times. CDR3 length equals 15 residues. V was trimmed by 2 bases and J by 3 bases, leaving 15 bases between them. The germline gives CDR1 SGHDT, CDR2 YYEEEE. In the authors' workflow: Reference gene primer amplification gave estimated nucleated cell counts. TCRdb's copy holds only in-frame clones and misses some; the assay was immunoSEQ multiplex PCR. V and J calls and clone size are copied from that table; D and trimming were computed from the DNA. The sample comprises 70,000 to 95,000 clones, roughly nine tenths of which are singletons, and less than 6.5% rests with the top ten.

The gene calls are TRBV5-6 and TRBJ2-7, with D possibly being TRBD1 (6 bases). The source material was peripheral blood. The sequence was collected from a woman older than 75 with active COVID-19. The CDR3 region has the DNA TGTGCCAGCAGCTTCCAGGGGCATGGCGGCTACGAGCAGTACTTC. Amino acids: CASSFQGHGGYEQYF.